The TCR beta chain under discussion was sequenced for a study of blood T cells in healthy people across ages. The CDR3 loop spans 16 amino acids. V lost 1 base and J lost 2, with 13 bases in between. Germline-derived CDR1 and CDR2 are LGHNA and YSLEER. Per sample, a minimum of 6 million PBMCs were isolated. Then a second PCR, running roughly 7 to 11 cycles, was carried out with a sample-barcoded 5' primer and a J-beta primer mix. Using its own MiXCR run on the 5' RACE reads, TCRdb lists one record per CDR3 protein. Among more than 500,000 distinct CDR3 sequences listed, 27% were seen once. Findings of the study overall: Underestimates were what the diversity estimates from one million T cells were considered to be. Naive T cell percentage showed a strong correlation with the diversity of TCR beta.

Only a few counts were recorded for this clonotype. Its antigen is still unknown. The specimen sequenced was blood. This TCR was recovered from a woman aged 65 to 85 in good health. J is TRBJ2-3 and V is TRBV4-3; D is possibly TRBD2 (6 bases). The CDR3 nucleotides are TGCGCCAGCAGCCAAGGAATTAGCGGTCCCACAGATACGCAGTATTTT. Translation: CASSQGISGPTDTQYF.